The 7 T cell receptor beta chains reported below all come from one sample, sequenced in a study of spatial heterogeneity in lung cancer (dated by TCRdb to the late 2010s). The time point label on this specimen signifies: sample taken at primary tumor resection. Without any cell sorting, TCR sequencing was performed on whole RNA extracted either from tumor and nontumor lung tissue or from cryopreserved PBMC samples. Library method: 5' RACE. The sequencing machine was a NextSeq 500. TCRdb ran its own pipeline on the public reads, namely fastp trimming at Q25 and MiXCR clone calling, and kept in-frame beta chains. Records with the same CDR3 protein are collapsed into one entry carrying the most frequent genes and DNA. The sample table shows about 38,000 distinct CDR3 sequences, and around 7.5% are seen once. The biggest ten clones account for around 30% of the sample. The sequences come from PBMCs, collected at surgery. The receptors derive from a male donor with early-stage non-small cell lung cancer.

This clonotype was found many times. V and J are TRBV4-2 and TRBJ2-7, with 16 bases lining up with TRBD2. The CDR3 is 18 residues long. Germline V gene lookup returns CDR1 LGHNA and CDR2 YNFKEQ. V trimming: 5 bases; J trimming: 0 bases; junction bases outside the gene matches: 7. CDR3 DNA: TGTGCCAGCAGCTTAACCGGGACTAGCGGGGGGGGCTCCTACGAGCAGTACTTC. Its protein is CASSLTGTSGGGSYEQYF.

This clonotype has a handful of counts. This chain joins TRBV30 and TRBJ1-1; the D is unclear. The V end was cut by 4 bases, the J end by 4 bases, with 10 bases between. The CDR3 loop spans 12 amino acids. The germline V gene encodes CDR1 GTSNPN and CDR2 SVGIG (reference sequence). CDR3 loop: CAWTREGTEAFF. CDR3 DNA: TGTGCCTGGACGAGAGAGGGCACTGAAGCTTTCTTT.

This clonotype was found many times. This chain connects TRBV27 to TRBJ1-4, with TRBD1 as a possible D gene (5 bases). The CDR3 covers 17 residues. Germline CDR1 MNHEY, CDR2 SMNVEV (reference sequence). V lost 4 bases and J lost 0, with 15 bases in between. The CDR3 spells CASSSPSRAATNEKLFF. The CDR3 DNA reads TGTGCCAGCAGTTCTCCAAGCAGGGCAGCAACTAATGAAAAACTGTTTTTT.

This clonotype was seen ten or more times. The chain is built from TRBV12-3 or TRBV12-4 and TRBJ1-6; D is undetermined. The V end lost 5 bases, the J end lost 10 bases, and 15 bases lay between the germline ends. The CDR3 is 14 residues long. DNA for the CDR3: TGTGCCAGCAGTGCCCAGGACGTCATCTCACCCCTCCACTTT. It yields the protein CASSAQDVISPLHF.

This clonotype was seen ten or more times. V usage is TRBV7-2 and J usage is TRBJ2-1, with TRBD2 identical over 12 bases. With 5 bases clipped from V and 5 bases from J, the junction kept 4 bases outside the gene matches. CDR1 and CDR2 from the germline V gene are SGHTA and FQGNSA. The CDR3 is made up of 15 amino acids. The CDR3 bases are TGTGCCAGCAGCCTACTAGCGGGAGGACACAATGAGCAGTTCTTC. Translation gives CASSLLAGGHNEQFF.

This clonotype was found many times. The chain employs TRBV20-1 and TRBJ2-3; 10 bases are shared with TRBD2. From germline, CDR1 is DFQATT and CDR2 SNEGSKA (reference sequence). The CDR3 sequence is 14 residues long. After removal of 5 bases from V and 4 bases from J, the junction contained 6 bases not matched to a gene. The CDR3 spells CSARTSGKSDTQYF. The CDR3, as DNA: TGCAGTGCTCGCACTAGCGGGAAGTCAGATACGCAGTATTTT.

In its sample, this clonotype was seen many times. V usage is TRBV7-9 and J usage is TRBJ1-1; possible D gene TRBD1, 6 bases. The CDR3 is made up of 15 amino acids. V dropped 5 bases and J dropped 1 base, with 14 bases sitting between them. From germline, CDR1 is SEHNR and CDR2 FQNEAQ (reference sequence). CDR3 residues: CASSEGGAWNTEAFF. DNA of the CDR3: TGTGCCAGCAGCGAAGGGGGGGCCTGGAACACTGAAGCTTTCTTT.